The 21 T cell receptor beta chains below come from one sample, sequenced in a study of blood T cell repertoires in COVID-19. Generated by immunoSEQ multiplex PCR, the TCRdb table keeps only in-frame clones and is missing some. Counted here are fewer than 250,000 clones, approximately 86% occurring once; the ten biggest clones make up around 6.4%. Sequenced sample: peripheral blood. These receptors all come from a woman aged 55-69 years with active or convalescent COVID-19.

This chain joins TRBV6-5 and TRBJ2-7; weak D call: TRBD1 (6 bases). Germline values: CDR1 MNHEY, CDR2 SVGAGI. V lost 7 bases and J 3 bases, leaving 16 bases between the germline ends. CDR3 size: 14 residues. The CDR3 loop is CASTLLQGLYEQYV. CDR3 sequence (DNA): TGTGCCAGCACTCTACTACAGGGTCTCTACGAGCAGTACGTC.

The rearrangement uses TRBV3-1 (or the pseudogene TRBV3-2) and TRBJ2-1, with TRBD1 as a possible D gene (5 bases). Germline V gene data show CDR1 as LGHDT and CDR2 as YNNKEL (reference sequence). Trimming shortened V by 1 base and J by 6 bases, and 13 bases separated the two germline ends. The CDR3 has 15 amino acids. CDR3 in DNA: TGTGCCAGCAGCCAAGCTGCAGGGAAGGCCAATGAGCAGTTCTTC. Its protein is CASSQAAGKANEQFF.

CDR3 region: CATGRGGDTDTQYF. In DNA, the CDR3 is TGTGCCACCGGTCGGGGGGGGGACACAGATACGCAGTATTTT. This chain joins TRBV24-1 and TRBJ2-3; 8 bases align to TRBD2. The CDR3 totals 14 residues. V lost 9 bases to trimming and J lost 2 bases; unmatched junction nucleotides: 6. Looked up from germline, CDR1 is KGHDR and CDR2 is SFDVKD.

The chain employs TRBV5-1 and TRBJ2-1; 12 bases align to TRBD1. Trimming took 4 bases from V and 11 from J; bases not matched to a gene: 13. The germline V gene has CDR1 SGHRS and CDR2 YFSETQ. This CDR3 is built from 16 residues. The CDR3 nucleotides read TGCGCCAGCAGCGCGGGACAGGGGGCTGGGTATTTCCAGCAGTTCTTC. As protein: CASSAGQGAGYFQQFF.

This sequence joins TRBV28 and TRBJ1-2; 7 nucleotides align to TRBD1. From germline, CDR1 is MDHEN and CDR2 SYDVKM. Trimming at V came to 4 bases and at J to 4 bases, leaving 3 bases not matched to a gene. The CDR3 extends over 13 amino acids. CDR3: CASSSYRGYGYTF. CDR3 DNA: TGTGCCAGCAGTTCATACAGGGGCTATGGCTACACCTTC.

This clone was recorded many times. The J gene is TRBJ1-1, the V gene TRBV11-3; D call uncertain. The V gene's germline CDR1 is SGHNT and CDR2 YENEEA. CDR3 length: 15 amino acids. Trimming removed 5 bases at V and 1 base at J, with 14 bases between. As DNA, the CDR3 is TGTGCCAGCAGCAAGAGAGGAGATCCGAACACTGAAGCTTTCTTT. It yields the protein CASSKRGDPNTEAFF.

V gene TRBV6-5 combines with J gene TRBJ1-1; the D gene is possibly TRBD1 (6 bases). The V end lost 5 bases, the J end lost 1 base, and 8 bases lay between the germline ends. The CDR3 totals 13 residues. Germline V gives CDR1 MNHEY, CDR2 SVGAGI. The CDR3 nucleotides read TGTGCCAGCAGTAACAGGGAGAACACTGAAGCTTTCTTT. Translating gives CASSNRENTEAFF.

Here the CDR3 DNA reads TGTGCCAGCAGCTTAGTAGGGACAGGGATGTCCTACAATGAGCAGTTCTTC. Amino acids: CASSLVGTGMSYNEQFF. The chain employs TRBV7-9 and TRBJ2-1; 9 bases map to TRBD1. Germline V gives CDR1 SEHNR, CDR2 FQNEAQ (reference sequence). This CDR3 spans 17 amino acids. V gave up 1 base and J gave up 1 base; unmatched junction bases: 5.

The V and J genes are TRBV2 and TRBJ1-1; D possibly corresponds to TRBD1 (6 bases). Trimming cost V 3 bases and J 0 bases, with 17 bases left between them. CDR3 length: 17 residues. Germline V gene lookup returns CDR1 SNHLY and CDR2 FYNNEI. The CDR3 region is CASSETRQDFMNTEAFF. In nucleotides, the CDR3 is TGTGCCAGCAGTGAGACCCGACAGGATTTCATGAACACTGAAGCTTTCTTT.

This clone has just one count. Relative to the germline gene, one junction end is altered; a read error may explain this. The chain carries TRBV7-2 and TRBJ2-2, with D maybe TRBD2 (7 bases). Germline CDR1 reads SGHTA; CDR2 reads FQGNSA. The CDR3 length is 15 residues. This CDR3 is CATSLGGGNTGELFF. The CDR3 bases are TGTGCCACCAGCTTAGGGGGGGGAAACACCGGGGAGCTGTTTTTT.

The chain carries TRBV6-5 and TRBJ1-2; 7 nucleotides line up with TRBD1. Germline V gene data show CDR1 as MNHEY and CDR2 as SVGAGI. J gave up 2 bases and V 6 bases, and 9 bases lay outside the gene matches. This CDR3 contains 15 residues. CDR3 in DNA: TGTGCCAGCAGCCAAGGGACAGTCCCGAACTATGGCTACACCTTC. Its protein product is CASSQGTVPNYGYTF.

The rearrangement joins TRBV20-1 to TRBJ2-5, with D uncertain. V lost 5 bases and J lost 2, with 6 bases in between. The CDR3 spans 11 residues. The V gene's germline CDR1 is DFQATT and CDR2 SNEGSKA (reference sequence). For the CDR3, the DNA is TGCAGTGCTGCAACTCAAGAGACCCAGTACTTC. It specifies CSAATQETQYF.

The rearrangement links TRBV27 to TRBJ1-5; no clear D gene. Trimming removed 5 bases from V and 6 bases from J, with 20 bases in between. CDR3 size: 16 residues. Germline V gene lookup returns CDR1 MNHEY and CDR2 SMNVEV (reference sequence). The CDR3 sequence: CASSPGSPGGGQPQHF. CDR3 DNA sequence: TGTGCCAGCAGTCCCGGGTCACCTGGAGGAGGTCAGCCCCAGCATTTT.

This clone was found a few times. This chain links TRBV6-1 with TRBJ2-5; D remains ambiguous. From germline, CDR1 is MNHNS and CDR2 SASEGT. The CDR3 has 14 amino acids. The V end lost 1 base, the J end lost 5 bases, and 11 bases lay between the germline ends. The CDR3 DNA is TGTGCCAGCAGTGAAGGGCTCAACGGGGAGACCCAGTACTTC. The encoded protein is CASSEGLNGETQYF.

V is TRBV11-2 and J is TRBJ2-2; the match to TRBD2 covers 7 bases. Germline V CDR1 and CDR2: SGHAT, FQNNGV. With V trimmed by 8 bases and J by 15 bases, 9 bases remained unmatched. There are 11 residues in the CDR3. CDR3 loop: CASGFGGRLFF. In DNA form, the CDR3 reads TGTGCCAGCGGATTCGGGGGGAGGTTGTTTTTT.

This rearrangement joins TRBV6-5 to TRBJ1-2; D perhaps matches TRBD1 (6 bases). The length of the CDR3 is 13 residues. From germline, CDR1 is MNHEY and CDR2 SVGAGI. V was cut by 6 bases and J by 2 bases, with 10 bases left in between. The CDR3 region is CASRQGPNYGYTF. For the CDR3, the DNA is TGTGCCAGCAGGCAGGGGCCCAACTATGGCTACACCTTC.

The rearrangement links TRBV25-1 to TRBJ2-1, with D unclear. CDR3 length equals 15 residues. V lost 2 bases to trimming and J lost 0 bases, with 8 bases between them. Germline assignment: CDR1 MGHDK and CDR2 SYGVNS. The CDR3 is CASSESDNSYNEQFF. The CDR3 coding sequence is TGTGCCAGCAGTGAAAGCGATAACTCCTACAATGAGCAGTTCTTC.

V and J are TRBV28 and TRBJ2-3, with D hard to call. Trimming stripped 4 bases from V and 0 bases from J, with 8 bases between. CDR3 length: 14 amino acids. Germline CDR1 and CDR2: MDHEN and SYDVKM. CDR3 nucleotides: TGTGCCAGCAGTTCGATGGCTAGCACAGATACGCAGTATTTT. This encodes CASSSMASTDTQYF.

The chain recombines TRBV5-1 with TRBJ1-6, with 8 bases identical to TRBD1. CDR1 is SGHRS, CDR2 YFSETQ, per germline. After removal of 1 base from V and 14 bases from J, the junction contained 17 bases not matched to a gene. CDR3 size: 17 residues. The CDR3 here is CASSLTGTGELTGALHF. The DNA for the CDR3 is TGCGCCAGCAGCTTGACCGGGACAGGCGAATTAACAGGGGCCCTCCACTTT.

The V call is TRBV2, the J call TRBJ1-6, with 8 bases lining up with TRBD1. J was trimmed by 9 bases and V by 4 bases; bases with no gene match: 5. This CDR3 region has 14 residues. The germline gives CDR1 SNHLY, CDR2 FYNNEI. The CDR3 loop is CASSVWDRFSPLHF. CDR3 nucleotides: TGTGCCAGCAGTGTTTGGGACAGGTTTTCACCCCTCCACTTT.

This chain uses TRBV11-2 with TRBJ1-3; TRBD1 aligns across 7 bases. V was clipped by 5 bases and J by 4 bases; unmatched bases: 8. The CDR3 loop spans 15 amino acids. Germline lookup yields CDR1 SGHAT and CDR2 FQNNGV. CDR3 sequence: CASSPLTGSGNTIYF. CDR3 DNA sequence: TGTGCCAGCAGCCCGCTGACAGGGTCAGGAAACACCATATATTTT.